This TCR beta chain was observed in a study of beta chain features in type 1 diabetes. Each of the CD4+ naive, central memory, regulatory and stem cell-like memory populations was sorted via CD45RO/CCR7/CD25/CD127/CD95/CD27. This clone occurred a few times. Since all of the isolated RNA was reverse transcribed, expressed TCRB transcripts were what got sequenced. Naive, central memory and regulatory T cell samples averaged roughly 3.6 million reads. The assay was immunoSEQ multiplex PCR, and TCRdb's table has in-frame clones only and misses some. The table lists 360,000 or so clones, around 20% of them singletons. This CDR3 is built from 15 residues. V shed 5 bases and J 6 bases; nucleotides not matched to a gene: 12. Germline V gene data show CDR1 as GTSNPN and CDR2 as SVGIG (reference sequence).

This TCR came from a woman younger than 30 in good health. The sequencing sample was made of naive CD4+ T cells from blood. The chain carries TRBV30 and TRBJ2-1, with 8 bases that match TRBD2. This CDR3 reads CAWLPGLVRSNEQFF. The CDR3 bases are TGTGCCTGGCTACCGGGACTAGTGCGGAGCAATGAGCAGTTCTTC. The variable domain in full, completed from reference TRBV30 and TRBJ2-1, reads SQTIHQWPATLVQPVGSPLSLECTVEGTSNPNLYWYRQAAGRGLQLLFYSVGIGQISSEVPQNLSASRPQDRQFILSSKKLLLSDSGFYLCAWLPGLVRSNEQFFGPGTRLTVL.